The next 12 T cell receptor beta chains were all read from a single sample in a study of technical replicates of blood from a handful of donors. Assay used: immunoSEQ multiplex PCR; TCRdb lists only in-frame clones, some missing. Of approximately 66,000 clones listed, roughly 90% are singletons. Input material: PBMCs. These receptors originate from a human donor in good health. Some clones in this sample may be carry-over from other donors' samples.

The V call is TRBV30, the J call TRBJ1-1, with D possibly TRBD1 on 5 matching bases. Trimming removed 5 bases from V and 6 bases from J, with 19 bases in between. This CDR3 comprises 14 residues. Germline CDR1 is GTSNPN and CDR2 is SVGIG (reference sequence). The CDR3 sequence is CAWLRPRGGAEAFF. CDR3 sequence (DNA): TGTGCCTGGCTACGGCCAAGGGGTGGGGCTGAAGCTTTCTTT. The full variable domain, with the rest looked up from reference TRBV30 and TRBJ1-1, is SQTIHQWPATLVQPVGSPLSLECTVEGTSNPNLYWYRQAAGRGLQLLFYSVGIGQISSEVPQNLSASRPQDRQFILSSKKLLLSDSGFYLCAWLRPRGGAEAFFGQGTRLTVV.

The CDR3 loop is CASSPPGQRSYGYTF. CDR3 DNA sequence: TGCGCCAGCAGCCCGCCAGGACAGCGCTCCTATGGCTACACCTTC. The chain links TRBV4-1 to TRBJ1-2, with D possibly matching TRBD1 (6 bases). This CDR3 comprises 15 residues. Trimming left V 4 bases short and J 4 bases short, with 16 bases between. In germline, CDR1 is MGHRA, CDR2 YSYEKL.

This CDR3 reads CASSYGGNFREQYF. CDR3 sequence (DNA): TGTGCCAGCAGCTACGGAGGCAATTTTAGGGAGCAGTACTTC. The chain is built from TRBV7-2 and TRBJ2-7, with TRBD2 as a possible D gene (5 bases). V shed 4 bases and J shed 7 bases, with 17 bases lying between them. Germline V gives CDR1 SGHTA, CDR2 FQGNSA. CDR3 length equals 14 residues.

There are a few counts of this clone. The J gene is TRBJ1-2, the V gene TRBV4-1; D unclear. Germline V CDR1 and CDR2: MGHRA, YSYEKL. The length of the CDR3 is 16 residues. Trimming took off 0 bases at V and 5 bases at J, with 16 bases between the two ends. The CDR3 is CASSQDTRAPSYGYTF. The CDR3 DNA reads TGCGCCAGCAGCCAAGATACCCGAGCCCCCTCTTATGGCTACACCTTC.

V is TRBV25-1 and J is TRBJ1-1, with 7 bases aligning to TRBD1. The CDR3 loop spans 15 amino acids. The ends lost 4 bases at V and 0 bases at J; junction bases unmatched: 5. The germline CDR1 and CDR2 sequences are MGHDK and SYGVNS. CDR3 nucleotides: TGTGCCAGCAGTGCCCCGGACAGGATGAACACTGAAGCTTTCTTT. Translating gives CASSAPDRMNTEAFF. The full variable domain, in which reference TRBV25-1 and TRBJ1-1 provide the parts outside the CDR3, is EADIYQTPRYLVIGTGKKITLECSQTMGHDKMYWYQQDPGMELHLIHYSYGVNSTEKGDLSSESTVSRIRTEHFPLTLESARPSHTSQYLCASSAPDRMNTEAFFGQGTRLTVV.

This clone was found once. The rearrangement uses TRBV6-1 and TRBJ1-2, with D hard to call. The V end was cut by 6 bases, the J end by 4 bases, with 18 bases between. This CDR3 region has 15 residues. The germline V gene encodes CDR1 MNHNS and CDR2 SASEGT. Written as DNA, the CDR3 is TGTGCCAGCAGCCACACCTTACTACCTACCTATGGCTACACCTTC. Its translation: CASSHTLLPTYGYTF.

The genes are TRBV19 and TRBJ1-2; unclear D gene. V dropped 6 bases and J dropped 4 bases, with 12 bases sitting between them. The length of the CDR3 is 13 residues. Looked up from germline, CDR1 is LNHDA and CDR2 is SQIVND (reference sequence). Here the CDR3 reads CASSQEGGYGYTF. CDR3 DNA: TGTGCCAGTAGCCAGGAGGGTGGCTATGGCTACACCTTC.

This sequence joins TRBV19 and TRBJ1-2; maybe TRBD1 (6 bases). V was shortened by 2 bases and J by 0 bases, with 13 bases between the two germline ends. Germline assignment: CDR1 LNHDA and CDR2 SQIVND (reference sequence). This CDR3 comprises 16 residues. CDR3 DNA: TGTGCCAGTAGTATAAATGGGGGCCAAGCTAACTATGGCTACACCTTC. Residues: CASSINGGQANYGYTF.

This chain uses TRBV5-6 with TRBJ1-3; 9 nucleotides line up with TRBD1. The CDR3 sequence is 16 residues long. J lost 1 base, V lost 0 bases, and 2 bases had no gene match. In germline, CDR1 is SGHDT, CDR2 YYEEEE. This CDR3 reads CASSLETGGSGNTIYF. The CDR3 coding sequence is TGTGCCAGCAGCTTGGAGACAGGGGGATCTGGAAACACCATATATTTT.

The chain joins TRBV12-5 to TRBJ2-7; 8 nucleotides match TRBD2. Trimming took 2 bases from V and 0 from J; bases not matched to a gene: 3. Per germline, CDR1 LGHNT and CDR2 FRNRAP. The CDR3 runs 15 residues. The CDR3 DNA is TGTGCTAGTGGTTTGTGGCGGGAGGCCTCCTACGAGCAGTACTTC. Translating gives CASGLWREASYEQYF.

The chain employs TRBV7-6 and TRBJ2-1; D is undetermined. The CDR3 totals 14 residues. Trimming left V 3 bases short and J 0 bases short, with 6 bases between. The germline V gene has CDR1 SGHVS and CDR2 FNYEAQ. The DNA of the CDR3 is TGTGCCAGCAGCTTCGATAGCTCCTACAATGAGCAGTTCTTC. Translated: CASSFDSSYNEQFF.

The chain carries TRBV6-1 and TRBJ1-4; no clear D. The germline V and J ends were trimmed by 5 bases and 8 bases, with 15 bases remaining between them. This CDR3 is 14 amino acids long. Germline CDR1 reads MNHNS; CDR2 reads SASEGT. The CDR3 DNA sequence: TGTGCCAGCAGTCGACAATTCCTTGGGGAAAAACTGTTTTTT. It specifies CASSRQFLGEKLFF.